The 13 T cell receptor beta chains reported below all come from one sample, sequenced in a study of CD8 T cells in Susac syndrome. Random hexamers were used to reverse transcribe 0.5 to 1 ug of RNA. A single record per CDR3 protein comes from TCRdb applying MiXCR to the immunoSEQ multiplex PCR reads. Of some 200,000 distinct CDR3 sequences in the sample, approximately 95% were seen once. Sequenced input: CD4+ T cells from PBMCs. These receptors were collected from a human donor with Susac syndrome.

The chain couples TRBV5-4 to TRBJ2-7; 13 bases are shared with TRBD2. The germline gives CDR1 SGHNT, CDR2 YYREEE (reference sequence). V shed 4 bases and J 2 bases; nucleotides not matched to a gene: 9. The CDR3 has 17 residues. In nucleotides, the CDR3 is TGTGCCAGCAGCCAAGGACTAGCGGGGGACCCTACCTACGAGCAGTACTTC. Translated: CASSQGLAGDPTYEQYF.

The chain is built from TRBV30 and TRBJ2-7; D is unresolved. CDR1 GTSNPN and CDR2 SVGIG come from the germline V gene (reference sequence). The CDR3 totals 12 residues. The CDR3 protein is CASTRASYEQYF. The CDR3 DNA reads as TGTGCTTCGACTCGGGCCTCCTACGAGCAGTACTTC.

This sequence joins TRBV14 and TRBJ2-1; D perhaps matches TRBD1 (5 bases). Trimming cost V 1 base and J 6 bases, with 10 bases left between them. Germline CDR1 SGHDN, CDR2 FVKESK. The CDR3 extends over 14 amino acids. DNA of the CDR3: TGTGCCAGCAGCCAAGGCAGGGAACCCAATGAGCAGTTCTTC. Translating it yields CASSQGREPNEQFF. Full variable domain (missing parts from reference TRBV14 and TRBJ2-1): EAGVTQFPSHSVIEKGQTVTLRCDPISGHDNLYWYRRVMGKEIKFLLHFVKESKQDESGMPNNRFLAERTGGTYSTLKVQPAELEDSGVYFCASSQGREPNEQFFGPGTRLTVL.

The chain uses TRBV15 and TRBJ1-1, with TRBD1 matching over 9 bases. V trimming: 5 bases; J trimming: 8 bases; junction bases outside the gene matches: 12. Germline lookup yields CDR1 LNHNV and CDR2 YYDKDF (reference sequence). CDR3 size: 15 residues. The DNA for the CDR3 is TGTGCCACCAGCCCGGGAGGGACAGGGCGATTAGAAGCTTTCTTT. Protein product: CATSPGGTGRLEAFF.

The chain recombines TRBV6-5 with TRBJ1-3; the D gene is possibly TRBD1 (5 bases). Between the trimmed V and J ends, which lost 2 bases and 0 bases, there was a span of 5 bases. CDR3 size: 14 residues. Per germline, CDR1 MNHEY and CDR2 SVGAGI. CDR3 sequence reads: CASSYGGSGNTIYF. DNA of the CDR3: TGTGCCAGCAGTTACGGGGGCTCTGGAAACACCATATATTTT.

This rearrangement joins TRBV10-3 to TRBJ1-1, with D possibly matching TRBD1 (5 bases). The CDR3 length is 14 residues. Germline loops: CDR1 ENHRY, CDR2 SYGVKD. Trimming took 3 bases from V and 1 from J, leaving 9 bases between them. The CDR3 reads CAISEGTENTEAFF. CDR3 bases: TGTGCCATCAGTGAAGGGACGGAGAACACTGAAGCTTTCTTT.

The V and J genes are TRBV20-1 and TRBJ2-2, with D uncertain. This CDR3 contains 15 residues. CDR1 is DFQATT, CDR2 SNEGSKA, per germline (reference sequence). Trimming took off 5 bases at V and 0 bases at J, with 13 bases between the two ends. The CDR3 region is CSALASGPNTGELFF. The CDR3 DNA reads TGCAGTGCTTTAGCCTCCGGACCGAACACCGGGGAGCTGTTTTTT.

This clonotype was seen a single time. The chain links TRBV9 to TRBJ1-6; TRBD1 agrees at 9 bases. This CDR3 spans 14 amino acids. Germline assignment: CDR1 SGDLS and CDR2 YYNGEE. Losses at the gene ends were 4 bases for V and 7 bases for J; bases not matched to a gene: 3. In DNA, the CDR3 is TGTGCCAGCAGCACCGGGACAGGGAATTCACCCCTCCACTTT. It codes for CASSTGTGNSPLHF.

V is TRBV12-5 and J is TRBJ2-5, with 9 bases matching TRBD1. The V gene end was trimmed by 6 bases and the J gene end by 4 bases; junction bases not matched to a gene: 3. Germline CDR1 reads LGHNT; CDR2 reads FRNRAP. CDR3 length equals 13 residues. CDR3 residues: CASGRTGAETQYF. Here the CDR3 DNA reads TGTGCTAGTGGCCGGACAGGGGCAGAGACCCAGTACTTC.

The genes are TRBV6-1 and TRBJ2-5; 14 bases line up with TRBD2. Germline V gene data show CDR1 as MNHNS and CDR2 as SASEGT. V gave up 4 bases and J gave up 4 bases; unmatched junction bases: 5. The CDR3 is 16 residues long. The CDR3, as DNA: TGTGCCAGCAGTGGTGGACTAGCGGGGGGATTAGAGACCCAGTACTTC. Residues: CASSGGLAGGLETQYF.

The rearrangement links TRBV15 to TRBJ1-2; tentatively, D is TRBD1 (6 bases). CDR3 size: 12 residues. Germline values: CDR1 LNHNV, CDR2 YYDKDF (reference sequence). The V gene lost 0 bases and the J gene lost 13 bases, with 12 bases spanning the gap. The CDR3 DNA reads TGTGCCACCAGCAGAGAGACAGGTTCTCTCACCTTC. Translated: CATSRETGSLTF.

The V gene is TRBV5-1, the J gene TRBJ2-3; 7 bases map to TRBD2. CDR3 length: 14 amino acids. Looked up from germline, CDR1 is SGHRS and CDR2 is YFSETQ. Trimming took 6 bases from V and 2 from J; bases not matched to a gene: 6. The DNA for the CDR3 is TGCGCCAGCAACACTCGGGGGGACACAGATACGCAGTATTTT. Translated: CASNTRGDTDTQYF.

The gene calls are TRBV12-3 or TRBV12-4 and TRBJ2-5; 15 nucleotides align to TRBD2. Trimming cost V 3 bases and J 5 bases; bases outside gene matches: 7. The length of the CDR3 is 17 residues. CDR3: CASSFWTSGGAGETQYF. CDR3 DNA: TGTGCCAGCAGTTTTTGGACTAGCGGGGGGGCGGGGGAGACCCAGTACTTC.